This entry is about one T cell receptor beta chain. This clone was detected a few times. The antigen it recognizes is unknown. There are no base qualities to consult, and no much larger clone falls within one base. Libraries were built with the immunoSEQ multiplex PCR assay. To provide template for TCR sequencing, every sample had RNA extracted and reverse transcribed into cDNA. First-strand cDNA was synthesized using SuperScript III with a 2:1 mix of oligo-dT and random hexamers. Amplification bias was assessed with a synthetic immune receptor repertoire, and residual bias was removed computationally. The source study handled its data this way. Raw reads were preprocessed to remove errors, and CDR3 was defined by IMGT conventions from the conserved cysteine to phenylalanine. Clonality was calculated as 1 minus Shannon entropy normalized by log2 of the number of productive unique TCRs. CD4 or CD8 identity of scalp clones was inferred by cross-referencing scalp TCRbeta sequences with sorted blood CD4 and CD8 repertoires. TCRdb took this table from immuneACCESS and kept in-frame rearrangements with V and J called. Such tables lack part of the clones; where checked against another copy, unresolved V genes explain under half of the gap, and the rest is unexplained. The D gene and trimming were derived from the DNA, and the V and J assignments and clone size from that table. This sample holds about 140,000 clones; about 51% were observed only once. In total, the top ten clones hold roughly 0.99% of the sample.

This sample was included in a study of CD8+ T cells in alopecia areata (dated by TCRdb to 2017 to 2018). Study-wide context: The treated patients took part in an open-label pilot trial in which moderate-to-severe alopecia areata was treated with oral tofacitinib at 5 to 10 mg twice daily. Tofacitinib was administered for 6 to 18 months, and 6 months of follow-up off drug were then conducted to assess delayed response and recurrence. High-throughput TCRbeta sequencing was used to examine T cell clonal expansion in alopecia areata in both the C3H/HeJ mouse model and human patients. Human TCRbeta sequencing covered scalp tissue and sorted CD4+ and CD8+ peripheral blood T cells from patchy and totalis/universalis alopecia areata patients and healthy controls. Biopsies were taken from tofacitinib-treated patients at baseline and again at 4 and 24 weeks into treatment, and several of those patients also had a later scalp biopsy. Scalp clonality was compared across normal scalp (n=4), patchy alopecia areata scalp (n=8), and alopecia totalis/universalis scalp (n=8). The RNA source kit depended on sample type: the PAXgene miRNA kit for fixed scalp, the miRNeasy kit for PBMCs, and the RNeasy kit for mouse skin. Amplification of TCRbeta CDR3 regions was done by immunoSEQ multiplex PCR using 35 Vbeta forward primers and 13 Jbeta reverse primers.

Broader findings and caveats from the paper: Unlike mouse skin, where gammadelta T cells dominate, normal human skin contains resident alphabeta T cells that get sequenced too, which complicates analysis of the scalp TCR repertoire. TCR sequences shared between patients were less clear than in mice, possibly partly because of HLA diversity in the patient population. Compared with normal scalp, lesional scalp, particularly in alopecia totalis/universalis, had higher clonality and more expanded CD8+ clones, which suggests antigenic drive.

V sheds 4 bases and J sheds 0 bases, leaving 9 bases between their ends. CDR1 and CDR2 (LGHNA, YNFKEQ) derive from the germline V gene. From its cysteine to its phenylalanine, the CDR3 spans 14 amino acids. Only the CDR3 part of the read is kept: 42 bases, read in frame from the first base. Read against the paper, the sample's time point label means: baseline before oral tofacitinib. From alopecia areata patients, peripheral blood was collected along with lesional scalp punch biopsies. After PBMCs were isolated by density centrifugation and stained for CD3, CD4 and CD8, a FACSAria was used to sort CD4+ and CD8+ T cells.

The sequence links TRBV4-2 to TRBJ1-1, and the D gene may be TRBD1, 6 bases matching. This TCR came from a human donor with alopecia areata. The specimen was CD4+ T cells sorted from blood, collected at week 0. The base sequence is TGTGCCAGCAGCCGCGGACAGATGAACACTGAAGCTTTCTTT. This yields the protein CASSRGQMNTEAFF.